Listed below are T cell receptor beta chains from one sample, sequenced in a study of blood T cell repertoires in COVID-19. Data came from immunoSEQ multiplex PCR; TCRdb stores just in-frame clones and leaves some out. This sample carries some 150,000 clones, roughly 84% of them seen once, and the ten largest clones take more than 2%. Material: peripheral blood. The receptors derive from a man between 65 and 85 years old with acute or convalescent COVID-19. The CDR3 runs from the conserved cysteine through the conserved F or W. The D gene is left open where the match is weak. Some rows mark clone size as missing; the rest say once, few, many or name a class of expanded clone.

D	V	J	size	CDR3	DNA
TRBD1	TRBV9	TRBJ2-7	NA	CASSLHGTVISEQYF	TGTGCCAGCAGCCTCCATGGGACAGTAATATCCGAGCAGTACTTC
NA	TRBV21-1	TRBJ2-7	NA	CASSKMTGAYEQYF	TGTGCCAGCAGCAAAATGACAGGAGCCTACGAGCAGTACTTC
TRBD2	TRBV6-1	TRBJ2-7	NA	CASSEGLRGLVGYEQYF	TGTGCCAGCAGTGAAGGATTAAGAGGACTAGTCGGCTACGAGCAGTACTTC
TRBD2	TRBV9	TRBJ2-5	few	CASSGGGTSFQETQYF	TGTGCCAGCAGCGGGGGCGGGACTAGCTTTCAAGAGACCCAGTACTTC
NA	TRBV4-1	TRBJ1-1	NA	CASSQEGGAGTEAFF	TGCGCCAGCAGCCAAGAAGGAGGAGCGGGCACTGAAGCTTTCTTT
NA	TRBV4-1	TRBJ1-4	NA	CASSPLRGGGGKLFF	TGCGCCAGCAGCCCCCTCCGGGGTGGGGGCGGAAAACTGTTTTTT
TRBD1	TRBV19	TRBJ1-5	NA	CASSILGQGFNQPQHF	TGTGCCAGTAGTATTCTGGGACAGGGATTCAATCAGCCCCAGCATTTT
NA	TRBV29-1	TRBJ1-1	NA	CSVAGPIGLNTEAFF	TGCAGCGTTGCAGGCCCGATCGGCTTGAACACTGAAGCTTTCTTT
NA	TRBV19	TRBJ1-1	once	CASSQTGHLNTEAFF	TGTGCCAGCTCGCAGACGGGACACTTGAACACTGAAGCTTTCTTT
TRBD1	TRBV6-5	TRBJ2-5	NA	CASPRTGNETQYF	TGTGCCAGTCCACGGACAGGGAATGAGACCCAGTACTTC
NA	TRBV21-1	TRBJ2-7	few	CASSKVPPGQRPSYEQYF	TGTGCCAGCAGCAAGGTTCCCCCCGGACAGAGACCCAGCTACGAGCAGTACTTC